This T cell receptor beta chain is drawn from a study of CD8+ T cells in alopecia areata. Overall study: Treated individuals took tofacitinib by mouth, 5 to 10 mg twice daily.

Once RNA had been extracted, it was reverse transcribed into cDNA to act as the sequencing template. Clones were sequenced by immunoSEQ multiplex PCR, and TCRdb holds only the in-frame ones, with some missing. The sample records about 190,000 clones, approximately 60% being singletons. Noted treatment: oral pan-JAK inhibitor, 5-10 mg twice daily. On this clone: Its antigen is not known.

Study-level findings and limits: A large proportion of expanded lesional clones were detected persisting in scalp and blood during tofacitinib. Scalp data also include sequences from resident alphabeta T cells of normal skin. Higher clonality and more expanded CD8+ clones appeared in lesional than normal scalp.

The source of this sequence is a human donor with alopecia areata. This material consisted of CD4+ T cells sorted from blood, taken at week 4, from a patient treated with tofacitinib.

CDR3 nucleotide sequence: TGTGCCAGCAGTGTCGGCCAATCTTTCGGTCAGCCCCAGCATTTT. Translated, it gives CASSVGQSFGQPQHF. V is TRBV2 and J is TRBJ1-5; D not certain. V was shortened by 4 bases and J by 6 bases, with 16 bases between the two germline ends. Germline V gene data show CDR1 as SNHLY and CDR2 as FYNNEI. The CDR3 has 15 residues.